This T cell receptor (beta chain) is from a study of liver allograft versus peripheral blood T cells. Study context: Recipients' peripheral blood served as the comparator for T cell receptor repertoires in transplanted livers. Regarding the study as a whole: Liver allograft repertoires of T cell receptors reportedly diverged from peripheral blood repertoires.

This CDR3 contains 13 residues. V gave up 6 bases and J gave up 5 bases, with 11 bases separating them. CDR1 is MNHEY and CDR2 is SVGEGT in the germline V gene. TCRdb re-derived calls from the reads in MiXCR, one entry per CDR3 protein. This table has 9,000 to 10,000 distinct CDR3 sequences, around 20% appearing once. This clonotype was seen repeatedly, ten times or more. Its target is not known. This chain uses TRBV6-2 or TRBV6-3 with TRBJ1-5; TRBD1 might be the D (5 bases). This receptor was obtained from a human patient who had a liver transplant. Some T cells may originate from the graft donor. Written as DNA, the CDR3 is TGTGCCAGCAGACAGGAAGGGGATCAGCCCCAGCATTTT. Translated: CASRQEGDQPQHF.